Included here is one T cell receptor beta chain sequence, with context. The CDR3 is made up of 14 amino acids. The germline gives CDR1 PRHDT, CDR2 FYEKMQ (reference sequence). V gave up 0 bases and J gave up 9 bases; unmatched junction bases: 4. Library construction for TCR beta used iRepertoire HTBI primers and Arm-PCR of CDR3 regions. TCRdb re-called the multiplex PCR reads with MiXCR, one entry per CDR3 protein. The sample lists 310,000 or so distinct CDR3 sequences; around 20% were seen once. These data belong to a study of regulatory T cells in long-lasting Graves disease. Study-level background: The criterion for persistent Graves' disease was over 5 years of antithyroid drugs with positive TSH receptor antibodies.

Time point: persistent/refractory GD, antithyroid drugs over 5 years with positive TRAb. From RNA extracted from PBMCs, the TCR library was made. The chain has TRBV13 and TRBJ2-1; the match to TRBD2 covers 8 bases. The receptor comes from a female donor with Graves disease. Sequenced material: peripheral blood mononuclear cells (PBMCs), taken when the disease was refractory, from a patient treated with antithyroid drugs. The CDR3 loop is CASSLGRGVIEQFF. The DNA for the CDR3 is TGTGCCAGCAGCTTAGGGCGGGGGGTAATTGAGCAGTTCTTC.